The source of this T cell receptor beta chain is a study of T cell repertoires in cytomegalovirus infection. TCRdb redid the calling of the reads with MiXCR, one entry per CDR3 protein. The sample has hundreds of thousands of distinct CDR3 sequences, 6.5% seen once. Concerning this clonotype itself: Its antigen is not known.

CDR1 and CDR2 (germline): LGHDT, YNNKEL (reference sequence). Between the trimmed V and J ends, which lost 4 bases and 0 bases, there was a span of 9 bases. The CDR3 length is 15 residues. Study results and limitations: Ex vivo responses were dominated by HLA-C-restricted CMV-specific TCR beta clonotypes.

Sequences were obtained from PBMCs. The chain uses TRBV3-1 and TRBJ1-4; D is ambiguous. The sequence came from a human donor in good health (CMV status not recorded). Some clones in this sample may be carry-over from other donors' samples. The CDR3 loop is CASSPTHATNEKLFF. CDR3 in DNA: TGTGCCAGCAGCCCCACTCATGCAACTAATGAAAAACTGTTTTTT.